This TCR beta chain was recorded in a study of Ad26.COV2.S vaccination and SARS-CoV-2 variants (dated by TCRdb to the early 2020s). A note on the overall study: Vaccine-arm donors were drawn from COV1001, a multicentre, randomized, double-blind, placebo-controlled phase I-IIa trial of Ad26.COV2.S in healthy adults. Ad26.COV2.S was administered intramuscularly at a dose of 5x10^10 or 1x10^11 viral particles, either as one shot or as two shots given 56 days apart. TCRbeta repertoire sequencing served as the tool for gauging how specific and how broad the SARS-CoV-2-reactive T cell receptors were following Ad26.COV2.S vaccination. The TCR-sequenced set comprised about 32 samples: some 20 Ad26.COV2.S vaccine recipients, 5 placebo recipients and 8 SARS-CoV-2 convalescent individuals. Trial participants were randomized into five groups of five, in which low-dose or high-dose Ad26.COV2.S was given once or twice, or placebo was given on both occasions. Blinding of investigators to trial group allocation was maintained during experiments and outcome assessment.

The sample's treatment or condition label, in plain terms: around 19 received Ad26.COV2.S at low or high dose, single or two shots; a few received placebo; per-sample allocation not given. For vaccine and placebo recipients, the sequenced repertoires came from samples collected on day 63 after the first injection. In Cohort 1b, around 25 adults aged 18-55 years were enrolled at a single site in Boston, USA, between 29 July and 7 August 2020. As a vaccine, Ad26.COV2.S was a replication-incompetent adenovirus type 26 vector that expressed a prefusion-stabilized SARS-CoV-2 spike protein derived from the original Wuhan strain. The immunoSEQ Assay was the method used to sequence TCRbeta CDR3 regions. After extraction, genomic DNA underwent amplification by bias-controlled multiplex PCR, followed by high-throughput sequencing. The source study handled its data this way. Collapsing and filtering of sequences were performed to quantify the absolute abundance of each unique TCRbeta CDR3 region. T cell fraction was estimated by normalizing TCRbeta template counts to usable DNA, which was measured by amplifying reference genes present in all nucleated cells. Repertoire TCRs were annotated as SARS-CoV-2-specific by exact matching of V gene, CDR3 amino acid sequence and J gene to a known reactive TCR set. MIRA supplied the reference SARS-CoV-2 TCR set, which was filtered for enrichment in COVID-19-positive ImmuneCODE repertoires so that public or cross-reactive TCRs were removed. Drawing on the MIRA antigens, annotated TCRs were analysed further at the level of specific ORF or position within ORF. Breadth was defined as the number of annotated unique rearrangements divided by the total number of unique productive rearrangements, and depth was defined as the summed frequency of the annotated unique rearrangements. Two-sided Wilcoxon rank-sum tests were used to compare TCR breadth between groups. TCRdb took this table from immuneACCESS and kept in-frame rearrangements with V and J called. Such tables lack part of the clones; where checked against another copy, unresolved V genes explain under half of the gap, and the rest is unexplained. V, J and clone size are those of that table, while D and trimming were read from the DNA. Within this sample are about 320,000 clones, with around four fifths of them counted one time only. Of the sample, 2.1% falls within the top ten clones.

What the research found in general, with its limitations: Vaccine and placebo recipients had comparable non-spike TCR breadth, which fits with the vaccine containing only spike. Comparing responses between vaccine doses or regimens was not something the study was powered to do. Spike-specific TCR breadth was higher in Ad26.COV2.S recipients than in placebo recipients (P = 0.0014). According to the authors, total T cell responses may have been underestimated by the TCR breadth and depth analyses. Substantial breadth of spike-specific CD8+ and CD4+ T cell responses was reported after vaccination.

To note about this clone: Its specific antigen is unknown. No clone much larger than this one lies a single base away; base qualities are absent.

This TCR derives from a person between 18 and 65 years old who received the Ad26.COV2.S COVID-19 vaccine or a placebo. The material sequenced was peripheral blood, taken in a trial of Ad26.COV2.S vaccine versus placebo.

CDR3 protein: CASSLGINSFGNTIYF. The base sequence is TGTGCCAGCAGCTTAGGCATTAACAGTTTTGGAAACACCATATATTTT. The chain is assembled from TRBV13 and TRBJ1-3; the D gene is not confidently resolved. Reading the germline V gene (reference sequence) gives CDR1 PRHDT and CDR2 FYEKMQ. The CDR3 covers 16 residues, taking in both the cysteine and the phenylalanine. Just CDR3 DNA is preserved here, 48 bases in frame from base 1. Trimming takes 0 bases from V and 3 bases from J, and the germline ends sit 12 bases apart.